Presented here are 10 T cell receptor beta chains from one specimen sequenced in a study of CD8 T cells in Susac syndrome. Reverse transcription of roughly 0.5 to 1 ug RNA was carried out with random hexamers. TCRdb called the immunoSEQ multiplex PCR reads again in MiXCR, with one record for every CDR3 protein. The sample includes over 200,000 distinct CDR3 sequences, about 95% of them seen just once. Sequenced sample: CD4+ T cells from PBMCs. These receptors were collected from a human donor with multiple sclerosis.

V usage is TRBV9 and J usage is TRBJ1-6, with D tentatively TRBD1 (5 bases). Looked up from germline, CDR1 is SGDLS and CDR2 is YYNGEE. The V end lost 3 bases, the J end lost 7 bases, and 14 bases lay between the germline ends. CDR3 size: 15 residues. In nucleotides, the CDR3 is TGTGCCAGCAGCGGCAGGGTTGGAACCAATTCACCCCTCCACTTT. Its protein product is CASSGRVGTNSPLHF.

The J gene is TRBJ2-3, the V gene TRBV29-1, with a tentative D call TRBD2 (5 bases). The germline gives CDR1 SQVTM, CDR2 ANQGSEA. The CDR3 covers 13 residues. V lost 0 bases to trimming and J lost 7 bases, with 11 bases between them. The CDR3 sequence: CSVEDRGFYTQYF. The CDR3, as DNA: TGCAGCGTTGAAGATCGGGGTTTTTATACGCAGTATTTT.

The chain has TRBV7-3 and TRBJ2-5; D is undetermined. This CDR3 contains 13 residues. The germline CDR1 and CDR2 sequences are SGHTA and FQGTGA. V dropped 6 bases and J dropped 2 bases, with 10 bases sitting between them. The CDR3 nucleotides read TGTGCCAGCAGTGCTATACCTCAAGAGACCCAGTACTTC. Translating it yields CASSAIPQETQYF.

The CDR3 DNA is TGCAGTGCCGGGCGGGGCTATCAAGAGACCCAGTACTTC. Translated, it gives CSAGRGYQETQYF. This sequence joins TRBV20-1 and TRBJ2-5; D is possibly TRBD2 (6 bases). Trimming removed 6 bases from V and 2 bases from J, with 13 bases in between. The CDR3 runs 13 residues. Germline V gene lookup returns CDR1 DFQATT and CDR2 SNEGSKA (reference sequence).

The chain joins TRBV29-1 to TRBJ2-3; D gene ambiguous. V was clipped by 3 bases and J by 4 bases, with 11 bases between them. The CDR3 runs 13 residues. Germline V gene data show CDR1 as SQVTM and CDR2 as ANQGSEA. The CDR3 DNA follows: TGCAGCGTTGATAGTGGGCAGGCAGATACGCAGTATTTT. This encodes CSVDSGQADTQYF.

The CDR3 sequence is CASSAHTDQPQHF. CDR3 nucleotide sequence: TGTGCCAGCAGCGCCCATACAGACCAGCCCCAGCATTTT. The gene calls are TRBV25-1 and TRBJ1-5, with D unclear. The CDR3 is 13 amino acids. Trimming shortened V by 6 bases and J by 7 bases, and 13 bases separated the two germline ends. In germline, CDR1 is MGHDK, CDR2 SYGVNS.

The rearrangement links TRBV5-8 to TRBJ2-3; no clear D. The germline CDR1 and CDR2 sequences are SGHTS and YDEGEE. Deletions cut 0 bases from V and 0 bases from J, with 5 bases between. CDR3 length: 14 amino acids. CDR3 sequence reads: CASSLGISTDTQYF. CDR3 sequence (DNA): TGTGCCAGCAGCTTGGGGATTAGCACAGATACGCAGTATTTT.

The rearrangement joins TRBV4-1 to TRBJ2-7; D unresolved. In germline, CDR1 is MGHRA, CDR2 YSYEKL. V was pared by 2 bases and J by 3 bases, with 17 bases between. This CDR3 is 16 amino acids long. The CDR3 region is CASSQNLGLDRYEQYV. In DNA, the CDR3 is TGCGCCAGCAGCCAAAATCTAGGTCTGGACCGCTACGAGCAGTACGTC.

This chain joins TRBV20-1 and TRBJ2-6; no clear D. This CDR3 contains 14 residues. The germline CDR1 and CDR2 sequences are DFQATT and SNEGSKA (reference sequence). V was cut by 0 bases and J by 0 bases, with 3 bases left in between. The CDR3 spells CSARDLSGANVLTF. CDR3 DNA: TGCAGTGCTAGAGATCTCTCTGGGGCCAACGTCCTGACTTTC.

This chain connects TRBV30 to TRBJ1-1, with D tentatively TRBD1 (6 bases). CDR3 length equals 16 residues. Trimming removed 3 bases from V and 5 bases from J, with 22 bases in between. The V gene's germline CDR1 is GTSNPN and CDR2 SVGIG (reference sequence). This CDR3 reads CAWSNPQGLGGTEAFF. The CDR3 coding sequence is TGTGCCTGGAGCAACCCACAGGGCCTCGGGGGAACTGAAGCTTTCTTT.